This TCR beta chain was recorded in a study of CD8 T cells in ankylosing spondylitis. Study findings and constraints: Within matched ankylosing spondylitis synovial fluid, disease-linked clones were reportedly significantly enriched. Seemingly distinctive of ankylosing spondylitis blood was a TCR beta motif formed by eight highly homologous variants.

TCRdb independently ran MiXCR on the 5' RACE reads; one entry per CDR3 protein. The sample records 700,000 to 850,000 distinct CDR3 sequences, 12% being singletons. About this clonotype itself: Its antigen is still unknown.

Specimen: blood, either unsorted or a sorted T cell fraction (not recorded which). This clonotype was sampled from a male donor with ankylosing spondylitis.

The CDR3 protein is CSAGTEADTQYF. The DNA of the CDR3 is TGCAGTGCAGGGACAGAGGCAGATACGCAGTATTTT. The rearrangement joins TRBV20-1 to TRBJ2-3; 7 nucleotides agree with TRBD1. Germline lookup yields CDR1 DFQATT and CDR2 SNEGSKA (reference sequence). The CDR3 length is 12 residues. The J segment lost 4 bases and the V segment lost 6 bases, leaving 4 bases of the junction unmatched.